This TCR beta chain was documented in a study of PD-L1 blockade in urothelial cancer. As to this clone: The antigen is not known.

The junction had 11 bases not matched to a gene; V was cut back by 4 bases and J by 4 bases. The CDR3 loop spans 16 amino acids. Germline values: CDR1 SGDLS, CDR2 YYNGEE. Clones were read by immunoSEQ multiplex PCR, and TCRdb kept only the in-frame ones, dropping some. The sample carries around 100,000 clones, approximately 85% recorded once. Study-wide results and caveats: Patients with durable benefit had greater blood expansion of tumor-associated TCR clones 3 weeks into treatment.

Specimen: PBMCs, collected around atezolizumab (anti-PD-L1) treatment. The receptor's source is a man aged 45-65 years with urothelial cancer. This chain joins TRBV9 and TRBJ2-1; 7 bases align to TRBD2. The chain's CDR3 is CASSTYGTNEYNEQFF. The CDR3 bases are TGTGCCAGCAGCACCTACGGGACTAACGAATACAATGAGCAGTTCTTC.